The 19 T cell receptor beta chains below come from one sample, sequenced in a study of memory CD4+ T cells and cytomegalovirus serostatus (dated 2019 in TCRdb). A FACSAria II was used to sort memory CD4+ T cells, defined as single viable CD3+CD4+CD8-CD45RO+ cells. Libraries were made using the immunoSEQ multiplex PCR assay. Here the immuneACCESS table is served through TCRdb, limited to in-frame sequences with V and J called. Missing clones are a known gap in these copies; in checked studies unresolved V genes cover under half, and the rest lacks a known reason. This sample has roughly 48,000 clones in its table, and more than 70% of those were observed once. The ten largest clones take up 1.5% to 2% of the sample. Material for sequencing was memory CD4+ T cells from blood. The receptors shown here come from an adult in good health and CMV-seropositive.

The chain has TRBV27 and TRBJ1-4; 8 positions agree with TRBD1. Germline V lookup: CDR1 MNHEY, CDR2 SMNVEV (reference sequence). This CDR3 is 16 amino acids long. After removal of 4 bases from V and 2 bases from J, the junction contained 6 bases not matched to a gene. CDR3: CASSSGQGGTNEKLFF. The DNA for the CDR3 is TGTGCCAGCAGTTCCGGACAGGGCGGCACTAATGAAAAACTGTTTTTT.

The chain employs TRBV5-5 and TRBJ2-7; either TRBD1 or TRBD2 may fit D (5 bases each). The V and J ends lost 1 base and 5 bases respectively, with 13 bases between them. The V gene's germline CDR1 is SGHKS and CDR2 YYEKEE (reference sequence). The length of the CDR3 is 14 residues. In nucleotides, the CDR3 is TGTGCCAGCAGCTTGACTGGGACGGGCGACGAGCAGTACTTC. Translation: CASSLTGTGDEQYF.

The rearrangement links TRBV7-6 to TRBJ1-1; the match to TRBD1 covers 9 bases. Germline-derived CDR1 and CDR2 are SGHVS and FNYEAQ. The CDR3 sequence is 15 residues long. After removal of 0 bases from V and 5 bases from J, the junction contained 4 bases not matched to a gene. The CDR3 sequence is CASSLAGQGVTEAFF. The CDR3 DNA reads as TGTGCCAGCAGCTTAGCGGGACAGGGCGTGACTGAAGCTTTCTTT.

The rearrangement links TRBV5-6 to TRBJ1-4; D remains ambiguous. The CDR3 extends over 11 amino acids. V shed 2 bases and J shed 8 bases, with 4 bases lying between them. Germline-derived CDR1 and CDR2 are SGHDT and YYEEEE. CDR3 region: CASSFREKLFF. CDR3 sequence (DNA): TGTGCCAGCAGCTTTAGGGAAAAACTGTTTTTT.

The chain recombines TRBV2 with TRBJ2-5; D gene uncertain. The germline V gene encodes CDR1 SNHLY and CDR2 FYNNEI. The CDR3 spans 14 residues. The germline V and J ends were trimmed by 3 bases and 4 bases, with 12 bases remaining between them. As DNA, the CDR3 is TGTGCCAGCAGTGAGCAAGGGCCGACAGAGACCCAGTACTTC. Its protein is CASSEQGPTETQYF.

V usage is TRBV7-2 and J usage is TRBJ2-1; 10 bases match TRBD2. The CDR3 extends over 14 amino acids. V shed 5 bases and J 7 bases; nucleotides not matched to a gene: 5. Germline CDR1 is SGHTA and CDR2 is FQGNSA. This CDR3 is CASSPGLAWNEQFF. The CDR3 DNA reads as TGTGCCAGCAGCCCGGGACTAGCGTGGAATGAGCAGTTCTTC.

The rearrangement links TRBV6-6 to TRBJ2-7; 8 bases are a match to TRBD1. CDR3 length: 14 residues. The germline V gene encodes CDR1 MNHNY and CDR2 SVGAGI (reference sequence). The V and J ends lost 4 bases and 2 bases, in that order; junction bases with no gene match: 4. CDR3 region: CASSSDRGPYEQYF. CDR3 nucleotide sequence: TGTGCCAGCAGTTCAGACAGGGGCCCCTACGAGCAGTACTTC.

The V gene is TRBV11-2, the J gene TRBJ1-6; D is ambiguous. This CDR3 has 13 amino acids. V lost 9 bases and J lost 6, with 12 bases in between. Per germline, CDR1 SGHAT and CDR2 FQNNGV. The CDR3 sequence: CASTPIGNSPLHF. CDR3 nucleotide sequence: TGTGCCAGTACCCCTATCGGTAATTCACCCCTCCACTTT.

This clone was observed a handful of times. This rearrangement joins TRBV4-2 to TRBJ1-1; D gene unclear. The CDR3 loop spans 15 amino acids. Between the trimmed V and J ends, which lost 6 bases and 7 bases, there was a span of 21 bases. Germline CDR1 LGHNA, CDR2 YNFKEQ. As DNA, the CDR3 is TGTGCCAGCAGGCAACACTCAGCCGGGTCTGTTGAAGCTTTCTTT. It encodes CASRQHSAGSVEAFF.

This chain uses TRBV29-1 with TRBJ2-7, with a weak D call TRBD2 (5 bases). Per germline, CDR1 SQVTM and CDR2 ANQGSEA. V lost 5 bases to trimming and J lost 0 bases, with 14 bases between them. The CDR3 sequence is 14 residues long. DNA for the CDR3: TGCAGCGTTCGCCCTAGCCGGAGCTCCTACGAGCAGTACTTC. As protein: CSVRPSRSSYEQYF.

The chain joins TRBV6-5 to TRBJ2-7; no reliable D call. The CDR3 spans 14 residues. V lost 2 bases, J lost 2 bases, and 10 bases lay in between. Germline V lookup: CDR1 MNHEY, CDR2 SVGAGI. As DNA, the CDR3 is TGTGCCAGCAGTTACAATACTGGGACCTACGAGCAGTACTTC. Protein: CASSYNTGTYEQYF.

The V gene is TRBV5-6, the J gene TRBJ1-4; maybe TRBD1 (5 bases). The CDR3 extends over 14 amino acids. CDR1 is SGHDT and CDR2 is YYEEEE in the germline V gene. The germline V and J ends were trimmed by 2 bases and 5 bases, with 10 bases remaining between them. The CDR3 region is CASSFSRENEKLFF. DNA of the CDR3: TGTGCCAGCAGCTTTTCCAGGGAGAATGAAAAACTGTTTTTT.

The DNA for the CDR3 is TGTGCCAGCAGCTCCCCTATCCCGTTGACTAGCGACTCCTACGAGCAGTACTTC. Residues: CASSSPIPLTSDSYEQYF. This chain connects TRBV7-9 to TRBJ2-7; 8 bases agree with TRBD2. The J segment lost 0 bases and the V segment lost 4 bases, leaving 14 bases of the junction unmatched. The CDR3 is 18 amino acids. Germline values: CDR1 SEHNR, CDR2 FQNEAQ (reference sequence).

In its sample, this clone was seen a few times. The V and J genes are TRBV6-6 and TRBJ1-6, with D perhaps TRBD1 (5 bases). V was pared by 11 bases and J by 4 bases, with 12 bases between. Germline CDR1 MNHNY, CDR2 SVGAGI (reference sequence). This CDR3 has 13 residues. This CDR3 reads CALRQNYNSPLHF. CDR3 sequence (DNA): TGTGCCCTAAGACAGAATTATAATTCACCCCTCCACTTT.

This chain joins TRBV6-6 and TRBJ1-2; D unclear. V lost 0 bases and J 8 bases, leaving 16 bases between the germline ends. Germline lookup yields CDR1 MNHNY and CDR2 SVGAGI (reference sequence). The CDR3 is 15 residues long. The CDR3 here is CASSYSESRRLGYTF. The DNA of the CDR3 is TGTGCCAGCAGTTACTCGGAATCCAGGAGACTCGGCTACACCTTC.

The chain couples TRBV4-1 to TRBJ2-3; the match to TRBD2 covers 8 bases. V dropped 1 base and J dropped 4; count of bases not matched to a gene: 10. Germline values: CDR1 MGHRA, CDR2 YSYEKL. This CDR3 contains 17 residues. The CDR3 sequence: CASSQVGGQRESDTQYF. DNA for the CDR3: TGCGCCAGCAGCCAAGTAGGAGGCCAGCGGGAGTCAGATACGCAGTATTTT.

The chain carries TRBV29-1 and TRBJ2-1; 7 nucleotides align to TRBD1. J gave up 5 bases and V 3 bases, and 4 bases lay outside the gene matches. CDR1 SQVTM and CDR2 ANQGSEA come from the germline V gene. The CDR3 has 13 amino acids. The CDR3 loop is CSVDSTGHNEQFF. CDR3 DNA: TGCAGCGTTGACTCGACAGGGCACAATGAGCAGTTCTTC.

J is TRBJ1-2 and V is TRBV19; D is perhaps TRBD1 (6 bases). The germline CDR1 and CDR2 sequences are LNHDA and SQIVND (reference sequence). V was shortened by 5 bases and J by 7 bases, with 14 bases between the two germline ends. The CDR3 runs 13 residues. The CDR3 nucleotides are TGTGCCAGTAGTCAGGGGAGTAGAGTTGGCTACACCTTC. Its translation: CASSQGSRVGYTF.

The chain joins TRBV18 to TRBJ2-3, with D possibly TRBD2 on 7 matching bases. Germline V lookup: CDR1 KGHSH, CDR2 LQKENI. The V gene lost 4 bases and the J gene lost 2 bases, with 10 bases spanning the gap. The CDR3 totals 14 residues. The DNA for the CDR3 is TGTGCCAGCTCACGCGGGGGCCTCACAGATACGCAGTATTTT. Residues: CASSRGGLTDTQYF.